These 4 T cell receptor beta chains originate from one sample sequenced in a study of T cell responses to AZD1222 COVID-19 vaccine. Repertoires were generated with immunoSEQ multiplex PCR, while TCRdb's copy carries only in-frame clones and drops some. The sample shows 140,000 or so clones, about 90% of them seen only once. The sample in question was peripheral blood, obtained 28 days after the second dose of the MenACWY control vaccine. The receptors come from an adult who received the MenACWY meningococcal vaccine as a control.

The V gene is TRBV5-1, the J gene TRBJ2-5; 7 bases are a match to TRBD1. CDR1 is SGHRS, CDR2 YFSETQ, per germline. This CDR3 contains 15 residues. V shed 4 bases and J 1 base; nucleotides not matched to a gene: 7. The CDR3 coding sequence is TGCGCCAGCAGCCTGACGCCAGGGGGCCAAGAGACCCAGTACTTC. It yields the protein CASSLTPGGQETQYF.

The V and J genes are TRBV6-1 and TRBJ1-3, with D maybe TRBD1 (6 bases). Germline loops: CDR1 MNHNS, CDR2 SASEGT. V dropped 4 bases and J dropped 0 bases, with 19 bases sitting between them. The CDR3 runs 18 residues. The CDR3 spells CASSANPPGATSGNTIYF. In nucleotides, the CDR3 is TGTGCCAGCAGTGCCAACCCCCCGGGGGCGACCTCTGGAAACACCATATATTTT.

V usage is TRBV30 and J usage is TRBJ2-7, with 7 bases that match TRBD1. The CDR3 is made up of 15 amino acids. The J segment lost 0 bases and the V segment lost 2 bases, leaving 7 bases of the junction unmatched. CDR1 and CDR2 (germline): GTSNPN, SVGIG (reference sequence). CDR3 DNA sequence: TGTGCCTGGAGTAGGCCCGGGACAGACTCCTACGAGCAGTACTTC. It encodes CAWSRPGTDSYEQYF.

The rearrangement joins TRBV7-6 to TRBJ2-7; possible D gene TRBD2, 5 bases. The V gene lost 5 bases and the J gene lost 5 bases, with 22 bases spanning the gap. CDR3 size: 16 residues. CDR1 is SGHVS and CDR2 is FNYEAQ in the germline V gene. In DNA form, the CDR3 reads TGTGCCAGCAGCGCAGTTGGCCGGGAAATCGCTCACGAGCAGTACTTC. Protein product: CASSAVGREIAHEQYF.